This T cell receptor (beta chain) is drawn from a study of T cells in Graves' hyperthyroidism and ophthalmopathy (dated by TCRdb to between 2018 and 2020). Study-wide context: To identify TCR V-J signatures that set the groups apart, the researchers used a discovery cohort of more than 95 patients, made up of fewer than 50 with Graves' ophthalmopathy and about 55 with stable Graves' hyperthyroidism. Prospective prediction of ophthalmopathy was tested in an independent validation cohort of fewer than 20 hyperthyroidism patients and some 17 patients who later progressed to ophthalmopathy. The 90 to 100 discovery patients were randomly split 7:3 into training and test sets. In roughly six Graves' hyperthyroidism patients, the study also compared T-cell repertoires from thyroid tissue with T-cell repertoires from blood. Following sampling, methimazole starting at 30 mg daily was given to hyperthyroidism patients, and high-dose intravenous methylprednisolone was given to ophthalmopathy patients. According to the paper, TCR Vbeta CDR3 sequencing was carried out on 135 peripheral blood samples, which came from approximately 41 ophthalmopathy, 80 or so hyperthyroidism and roughly 17 progressor patients. The research as a whole found: No statistical method was used to fix the sample size in advance, and group allocation was not hidden from the investigators. In validation, the model predicted progression to ophthalmopathy a median of 6.5 months before onset, with roughly 70% sensitivity and just under 75% specificity. Most expanded thyroid clonotypes (frequency above 0.001) were also detected in blood, a finding suggesting that blood repertoires may reflect thyroid immune responses. In cross-validation, a model built on a 13 V-J signature told ophthalmopathy apart from stable hyperthyroidism with about 90% sensitivity and around 83% specificity, and in testing the same model reached 80%/75%.

The study excluded patients with uncontrolled infections, other autoimmune diseases, pregnancy or lactation. Diagnoses were established on the basis of clinical symptoms, serum thyroxine and TRAb, thyroid ultrasound, and orbital computed tomography. Total RNA was extracted with Trizol reagent, and quality was checked on an Agilent 2100 Bioanalyzer. The TCR beta CDR3 regions were amplified from RNA transcripts. The TCR CDR3 was subjected to a first round of RT-PCR using the HTBI primer set and the Qiagen OneStep RT-PCR kit. The libraries were constructed in a second round of multiplex PCR and then size-selected and purified. Paired-end sequencing of the libraries was performed with 100 bp reads on an Illumina HiSeq2000. The paper's processing steps were these. SOAPnuke was used to process the raw data, throwing out any read that contained adapters or uncalled bases, had a mean Phred below 15, or lacked an exact constant-primer or identifier match. COPE v1.2.5 was used to merge the high-quality paired reads, and each unique nucleotide sequence was defined as a clonotype. MiTCR v1.1 was used to align the clonotypes against IMGT TRBV, TRBD and TRBJ reference segments. Analysis was restricted to V-J combinations with a frequency above 0.0001, which covered about 99% of repertoires. The TCS score was defined as the ratio of F50 (clonal expansion) to E x V (chaos), calculated using BLOSUM62-based TCRdist between CDR3 peptides within each V-J. Welch's t-statistics and random forest reduced roughly 540 V-J features to 13, which were used in a naive Bayes classifier (R e1071). Thyroid-blood repertoire similarity was quantified with the Morisita-Horn index. TCRdb reprocessing: public reads trimmed at Q25 with fastp, clones called with MiXCR, in-frame beta chains kept. Every entry covers one CDR3 protein and lists the most common genes and DNA from its rows. The V and J calls and clone size come from TCRdb's table, not from the authors' own analysis. Across this sample there are roughly 500,000 distinct CDR3 sequences, with about 43% seen only once. The ten largest clones take up around 20% of the sample.

This clonotype was counted at least ten times. It has no known antigen specificity. No much larger clone exists at a distance of one base, and base qualities are not known. The junction carries 14 bases between V and J, which are trimmed by 2 bases and 4 bases respectively. Measured from the cysteine to the phenylalanine, the CDR3 is 15 residues long. The only DNA kept is the CDR3, 45 bases in frame from the first base. CDR1 is given as DFQATT and CDR2 as SNEGSKA, both from the germline V gene (reference sequence). The material sequenced was peripheral blood or thyroid tissue (not recorded which). The receptor was derived from an adult woman with Graves' disease, either hyperthyroidism or ophthalmopathy (not recorded which). Recombination linked TRBV20-1 to TRBJ2-2; the D gene is perhaps TRBD2, on 6 matching bases. For the CDR3, the sequence is CSARMRDQSTGELFF. Read as DNA, the sequence is TGCAGTGCTAGAATGCGGGACCAAAGCACCGGGGAGCTGTTTTTT.